This T cell receptor (beta chain) originates from a study of beta chain features in type 1 diabetes. Findings of the study overall: Patients with type 1 diabetes carried fewer insertions and had more deletions at their VDJ junctions.

The CDR3 is 15 amino acids. Between the trimmed V and J ends, which lost 2 bases and 5 bases, there was a span of 16 bases. In germline, CDR1 is LNHNV, CDR2 YYDKDF (reference sequence). Averaging approximately 120 mL, one heparinised blood draw came from each individual donor. Worth noting for this clone: Its cognate antigen is unknown.

The isolated RNA, all of it, was reverse transcribed, so expressed TCRB transcripts were what got sequenced. The assay was immunoSEQ multiplex PCR, and TCRdb's table has in-frame clones only and misses some. Among under 550,000 clones listed, over 10% were seen once. Sequences were obtained from naive CD4+ T cells from blood. V gene TRBV15 combines with J gene TRBJ2-7; D assignment may be TRBD1 or TRBD2 (5 bases each). The TCR was taken from a woman between 18 and 30 years old in good health. CDR3 sequence (DNA): TGTGCCACCAGCAGATCCCTGAGGGGTCTGGACGAGCAGTACGTC. Amino acids: CATSRSLRGLDEQYV.